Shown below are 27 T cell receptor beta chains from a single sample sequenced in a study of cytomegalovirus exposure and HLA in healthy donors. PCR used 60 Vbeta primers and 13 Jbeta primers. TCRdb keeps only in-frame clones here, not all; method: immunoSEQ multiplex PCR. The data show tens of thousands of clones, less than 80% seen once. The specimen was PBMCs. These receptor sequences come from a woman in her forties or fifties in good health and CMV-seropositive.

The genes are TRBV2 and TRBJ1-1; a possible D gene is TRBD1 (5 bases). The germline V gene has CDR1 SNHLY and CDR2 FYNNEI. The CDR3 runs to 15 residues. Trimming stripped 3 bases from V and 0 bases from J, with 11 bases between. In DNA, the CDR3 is TGTGCCAGCAGTGACGACAGCTTAATGAACACTGAAGCTTTCTTT. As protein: CASSDDSLMNTEAFF.

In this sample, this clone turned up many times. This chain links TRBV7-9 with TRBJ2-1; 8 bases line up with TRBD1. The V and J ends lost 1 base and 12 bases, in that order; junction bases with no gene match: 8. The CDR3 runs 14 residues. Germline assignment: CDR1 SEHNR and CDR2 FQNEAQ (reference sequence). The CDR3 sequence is CASSLEQRGQAQFF. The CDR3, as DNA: TGTGCCAGCAGCTTAGAACAGAGGGGACAGGCGCAGTTCTTC.

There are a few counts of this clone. The CDR3 sequence: CATSRGEETSAFF. The DNA of the CDR3 is TGTGCCACCAGCAGGGGAGAAGAGACTTCAGCTTTCTTT. The chain is built from TRBV15 and TRBJ1-1; D is ambiguous. The CDR3 has 13 residues. Trimming cost V 3 bases and J 10 bases, with 15 bases left between them. Germline-derived CDR1 and CDR2 are LNHNV and YYDKDF (reference sequence).

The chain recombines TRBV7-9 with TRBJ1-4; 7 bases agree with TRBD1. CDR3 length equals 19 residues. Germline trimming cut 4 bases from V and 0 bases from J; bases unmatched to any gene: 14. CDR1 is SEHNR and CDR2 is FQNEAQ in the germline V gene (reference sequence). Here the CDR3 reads CASSSQTNRGLATNEKLFF. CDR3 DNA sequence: TGTGCCAGCAGCTCCCAAACTAACAGGGGTCTAGCAACTAATGAAAAACTGTTTTTT. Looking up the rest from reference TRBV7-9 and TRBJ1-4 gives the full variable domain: DTGVSQNPRHKITKRGQNVTFRCDPISEHNRLYWYRQTLGQGPEFLTYFQNEAQLEKSRLLSDRFSAERPKGSFSTLEIQRTEQGDSAMYLCASSSQTNRGLATNEKLFFGSGTQLSVL.

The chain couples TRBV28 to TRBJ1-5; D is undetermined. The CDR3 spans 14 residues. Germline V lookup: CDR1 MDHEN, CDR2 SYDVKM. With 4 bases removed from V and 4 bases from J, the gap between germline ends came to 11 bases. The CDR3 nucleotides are TGTGCCAGCAGTTCTTTCGACTTGAATCAGCCCCAGCATTTT. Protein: CASSSFDLNQPQHF.

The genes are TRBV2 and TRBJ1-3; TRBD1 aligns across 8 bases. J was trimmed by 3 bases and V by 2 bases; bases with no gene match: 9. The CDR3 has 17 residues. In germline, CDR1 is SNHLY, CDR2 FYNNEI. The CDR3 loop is CASSEQGQALGGNTIYF. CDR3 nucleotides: TGTGCCAGCAGTGAACAGGGACAGGCCCTAGGTGGAAACACCATATATTTT.

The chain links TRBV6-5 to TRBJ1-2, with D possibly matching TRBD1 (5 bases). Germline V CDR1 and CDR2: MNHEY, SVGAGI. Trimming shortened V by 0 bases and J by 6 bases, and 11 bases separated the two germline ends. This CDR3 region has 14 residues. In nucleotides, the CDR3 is TGTGCCAGCAGTTACTCTAGGGGCATCGATGGCTACACCTTC. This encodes CASSYSRGIDGYTF.

This CDR3 is CASSVAGSNTGELFF. As DNA, the CDR3 is TGTGCCAGCAGCGTAGCAGGGTCGAACACCGGGGAGCTGTTTTTT. This sequence joins TRBV9 and TRBJ2-2; weak D call: TRBD1 (5 bases). The germline CDR1 and CDR2 sequences are SGDLS and YYNGEE. There are 15 residues in the CDR3. V lost 0 bases, J lost 0 bases, and 6 bases lay in between.

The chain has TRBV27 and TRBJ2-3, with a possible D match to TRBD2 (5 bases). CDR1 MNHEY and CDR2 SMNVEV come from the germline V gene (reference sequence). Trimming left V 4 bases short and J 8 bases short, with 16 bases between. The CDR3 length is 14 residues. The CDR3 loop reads CASSSDWQSGTQYF. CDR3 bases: TGTGCCAGCAGTTCCGACTGGCAGAGCGGTACGCAGTATTTT.

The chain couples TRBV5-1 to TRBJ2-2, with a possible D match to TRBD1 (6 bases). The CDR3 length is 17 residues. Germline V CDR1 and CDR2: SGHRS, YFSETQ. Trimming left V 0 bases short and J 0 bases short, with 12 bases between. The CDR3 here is CASSLAGTSTNTGELFF. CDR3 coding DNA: TGCGCCAGCAGCTTGGCCGGGACATCAACGAACACCGGGGAGCTGTTTTTT.

CDR3 DNA sequence: TGTGCCAGCAGTGAAGCAGGGTCTAAAAATGAGCAGTTCTTC. Amino acids: CASSEAGSKNEQFF. The V call is TRBV25-1, the J call TRBJ2-1, with D possibly matching TRBD1 (5 bases). Germline CDR1 and CDR2: MGHDK and SYGVNS. This CDR3 spans 14 amino acids. V was trimmed by 2 bases and J by 7 bases, leaving 12 bases between them. Supplemented by reference TRBV25-1 and TRBJ2-1, the full variable domain reads EADIYQTPRYLVIGTGKKITLECSQTMGHDKMYWYQQDPGMELHLIHYSYGVNSTEKGDLSSESTVSRIRTEHFPLTLESARPSHTSQYLCASSEAGSKNEQFFGPGTRLTVL.

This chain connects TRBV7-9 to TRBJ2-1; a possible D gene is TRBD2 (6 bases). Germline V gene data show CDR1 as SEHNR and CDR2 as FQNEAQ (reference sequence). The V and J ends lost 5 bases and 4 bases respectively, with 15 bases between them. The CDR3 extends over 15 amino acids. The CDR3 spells CASSRPGSLYNEQFF. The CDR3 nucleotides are TGTGCCAGCAGCCGACCCGGGAGTCTTTACAATGAGCAGTTCTTC.

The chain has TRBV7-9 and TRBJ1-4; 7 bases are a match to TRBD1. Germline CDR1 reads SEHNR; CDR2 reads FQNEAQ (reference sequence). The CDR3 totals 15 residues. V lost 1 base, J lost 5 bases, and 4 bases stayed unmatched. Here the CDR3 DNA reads TGTGCCAGCAGCTTAGTGTCAGGGGGGAATGAAAAACTGTTTTTT. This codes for CASSLVSGGNEKLFF.

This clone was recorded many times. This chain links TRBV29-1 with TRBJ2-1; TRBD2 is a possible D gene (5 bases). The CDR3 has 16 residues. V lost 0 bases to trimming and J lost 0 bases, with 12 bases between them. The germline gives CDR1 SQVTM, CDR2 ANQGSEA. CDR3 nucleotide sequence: TGCAGCGTTGAAGATAACGGGGTGAGCTCCTACAATGAGCAGTTCTTC. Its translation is CSVEDNGVSSYNEQFF.

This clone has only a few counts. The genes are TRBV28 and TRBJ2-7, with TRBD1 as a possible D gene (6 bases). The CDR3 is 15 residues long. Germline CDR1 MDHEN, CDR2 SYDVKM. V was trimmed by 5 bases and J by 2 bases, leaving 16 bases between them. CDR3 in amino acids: CASSPVGGVAYEQYF. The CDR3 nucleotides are TGTGCCAGCAGTCCGGTAGGGGGAGTCGCCTACGAGCAGTACTTC.

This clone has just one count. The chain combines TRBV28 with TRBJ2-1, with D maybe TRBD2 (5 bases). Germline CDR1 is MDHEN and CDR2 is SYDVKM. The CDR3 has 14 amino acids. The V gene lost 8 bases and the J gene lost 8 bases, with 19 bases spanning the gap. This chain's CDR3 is CASPRIARRDEQFF. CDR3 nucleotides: TGTGCCAGCCCCCGGATAGCGAGACGCGATGAGCAGTTCTTC.

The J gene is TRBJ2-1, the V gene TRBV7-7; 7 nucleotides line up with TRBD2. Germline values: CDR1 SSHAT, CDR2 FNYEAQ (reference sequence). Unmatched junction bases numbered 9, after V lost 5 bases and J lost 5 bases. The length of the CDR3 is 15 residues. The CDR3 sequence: CASSPRLAINNEQFF. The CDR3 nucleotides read TGTGCCAGCAGCCCAAGACTAGCCATCAACAATGAGCAGTTCTTC.

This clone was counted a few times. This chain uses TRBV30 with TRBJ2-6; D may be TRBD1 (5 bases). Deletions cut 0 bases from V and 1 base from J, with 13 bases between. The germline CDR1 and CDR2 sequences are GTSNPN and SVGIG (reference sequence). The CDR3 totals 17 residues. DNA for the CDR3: TGTGCCTGGAGTGTAACAGGATTCCTATCTGGGGCCAACGTCCTGACTTTC. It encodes CAWSVTGFLSGANVLTF.

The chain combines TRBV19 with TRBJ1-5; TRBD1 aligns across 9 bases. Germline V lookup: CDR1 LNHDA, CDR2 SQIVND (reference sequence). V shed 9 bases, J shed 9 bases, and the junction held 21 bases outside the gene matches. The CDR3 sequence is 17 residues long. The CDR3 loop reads CASGNSGTGTLVMPQHF. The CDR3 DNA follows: TGTGCCAGCGGTAATTCGGGGACAGGGACTCTGGTAATGCCCCAGCATTTT.

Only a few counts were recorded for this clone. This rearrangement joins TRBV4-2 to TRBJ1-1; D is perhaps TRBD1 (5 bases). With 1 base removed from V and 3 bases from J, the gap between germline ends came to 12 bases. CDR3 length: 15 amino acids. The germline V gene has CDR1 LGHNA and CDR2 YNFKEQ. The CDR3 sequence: CASSQVRGGDTEAFF. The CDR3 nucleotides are TGTGCCAGCAGCCAAGTGAGGGGAGGCGACACTGAAGCTTTCTTT.

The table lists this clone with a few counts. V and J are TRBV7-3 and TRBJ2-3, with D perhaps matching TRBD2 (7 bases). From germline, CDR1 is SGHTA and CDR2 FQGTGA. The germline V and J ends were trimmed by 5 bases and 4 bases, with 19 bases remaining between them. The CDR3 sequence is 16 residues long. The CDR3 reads CASSLRAGGPSDTQYF. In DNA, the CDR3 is TGTGCCAGCAGCCTAAGGGCCGGGGGGCCGTCAGATACGCAGTATTTT. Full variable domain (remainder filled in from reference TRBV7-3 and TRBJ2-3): GAGVSQTPSNKVTEKGKYVELRCDPISGHTALYWYRQSLGQGPEFLIYFQGTGAADDSGLPNDRFFAVRPEGSVSTLKIQRTERGDSAVYLCASSLRAGGPSDTQYFGPGTRLTVL.

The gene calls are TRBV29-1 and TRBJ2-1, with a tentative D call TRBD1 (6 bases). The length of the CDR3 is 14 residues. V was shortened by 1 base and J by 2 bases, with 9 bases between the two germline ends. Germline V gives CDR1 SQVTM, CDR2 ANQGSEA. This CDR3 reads CSVEGGQTYNEQFF. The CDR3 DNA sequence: TGCAGCGTTGAAGGGGGGCAGACCTACAATGAGCAGTTCTTC.

The CDR3 bases are TGTGCCAGCAGCTTGGACAGGGGAGACATTCAGTACTTC. The encoded protein is CASSLDRGDIQYF. This chain connects TRBV7-8 to TRBJ2-4; 9 bases are shared with TRBD1. V lost 3 bases to trimming and J lost 8 bases; unmatched junction nucleotides: 2. The CDR3 runs to 13 residues. Germline loops: CDR1 SGHVS, CDR2 FQNEAQ.

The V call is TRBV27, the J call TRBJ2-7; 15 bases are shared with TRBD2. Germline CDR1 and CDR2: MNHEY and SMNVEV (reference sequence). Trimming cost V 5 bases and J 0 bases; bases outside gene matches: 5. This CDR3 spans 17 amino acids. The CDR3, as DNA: TGTGCCAGCAGTCCAGGACTAGCGGGGGGGAGCTCCTACGAGCAGTACTTC. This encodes CASSPGLAGGSSYEQYF.

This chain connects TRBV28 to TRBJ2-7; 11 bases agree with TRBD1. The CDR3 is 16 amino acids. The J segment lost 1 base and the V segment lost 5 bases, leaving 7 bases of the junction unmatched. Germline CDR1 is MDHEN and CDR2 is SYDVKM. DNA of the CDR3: TGTGCCAGCAGTCGTACCGGGACAGGGGGATCCTACGAGCAGTACTTC. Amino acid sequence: CASSRTGTGGSYEQYF.

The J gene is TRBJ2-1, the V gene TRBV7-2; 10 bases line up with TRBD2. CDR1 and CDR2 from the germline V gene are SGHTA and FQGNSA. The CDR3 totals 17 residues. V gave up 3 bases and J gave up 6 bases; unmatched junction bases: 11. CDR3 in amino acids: CASSFTSGVFASNEQFF. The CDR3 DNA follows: TGTGCCAGCAGCTTTACTAGCGGGGTGTTCGCGAGCAATGAGCAGTTCTTC.

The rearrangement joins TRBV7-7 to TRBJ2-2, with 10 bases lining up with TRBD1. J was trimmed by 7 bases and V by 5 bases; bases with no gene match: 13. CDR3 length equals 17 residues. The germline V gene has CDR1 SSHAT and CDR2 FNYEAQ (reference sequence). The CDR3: CASSPTSDRGRHGELFF. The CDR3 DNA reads TGTGCCAGCAGCCCTACTTCGGACAGGGGGAGACACGGGGAGCTGTTTTTT.